These T cell receptor beta chains were read from a single sample in a study of follicular helper T cells after annual influenza vaccination. Some clones are missing from TCRdb's copy, which holds only in-frame ones; the method was immunoSEQ multiplex PCR. Of 9,500 to 11,000 clones listed, about 84% were seen once; the top ten hold approximately 0.9%. The sample consisted of CXCR5- memory CD4+ T cells sorted from blood, taken 6 weeks after influenza vaccination. The receptors were sampled from an adult who received the influenza vaccine. The CDR3 runs from the conserved cysteine through the conserved F or W. Fields, in order: J gene, D gene, V gene, clone size, CDR3 DNA, CDR3 protein. D genes are given only for firm matches. Clone sizes are given selectively: once, few, many, or a class where the clone is expanded.

J gene: TRBJ1-5
D gene: -
V gene: TRBV30
clone size: -
CDR3 DNA: TGTGCCTGGAGTCAAGGACTGTCTAGCAATCAGCCCCAGCATTTT
CDR3 protein: CAWSQGLSSNQPQHF

J gene: TRBJ2-1
D gene: TRBD1
V gene: TRBV6-5
clone size: once
CDR3 DNA: TGTGCCAGCAGCTCAACCGGGACAGGCTACAATGAGCAGTTCTTC
CDR3 protein: CASSSTGTGYNEQFF

J gene: TRBJ2-2
D gene: TRBD1
V gene: TRBV19
clone size: -
CDR3 DNA: TGTGCCAGTAGTCCTGGACAGGGGACCGGGGAGCTGTTTTTT
CDR3 protein: CASSPGQGTGELFF

J gene: TRBJ1-6
D gene: -
V gene: TRBV27
clone size: -
CDR3 DNA: TGTGCCAGCAGTCAACGTAAAGGGTCTGTGGTATCCTATAATTCACCCCTCCACTTT
CDR3 protein: CASSQRKGSVVSYNSPLHF

J gene: TRBJ2-1
D gene: -
V gene: TRBV6-5
clone size: -
CDR3 DNA: TGTGCCAGCAGTACAGGGAAGAGCTACAATGAGCAGTTCTTC
CDR3 protein: CASSTGKSYNEQFF

J gene: TRBJ1-2
D gene: TRBD1
V gene: TRBV28
clone size: -
CDR3 DNA: TGTGCCAGCTCACGGACAGGGGCTACGGGAGGCTACACCTTC
CDR3 protein: CASSRTGATGGYTF

J gene: TRBJ2-3
D gene: TRBD2
V gene: TRBV4-1
clone size: -
CDR3 DNA: TGCGCCAGCAGCCCACTCCCCCAGCTAGCGGCGGCCACAGATACGCAGTATTTT
CDR3 protein: CASSPLPQLAAATDTQYF

J gene: TRBJ1-4
D gene: -
V gene: TRBV10-3
clone size: -
CDR3 DNA: TGTGCCATCAGTGACAGGGTCGTGGAAAAACTGTTTTTT
CDR3 protein: CAISDRVVEKLFF

J gene: TRBJ2-7
D gene: TRBD2
V gene: TRBV5-1
clone size: once
CDR3 DNA: TGCGCCAGCAGCCCCGGACTAGCGGGAGCTGAAGAGCAGTACTTC
CDR3 protein: CASSPGLAGAEEQYF

J gene: TRBJ2-1
D gene: -
V gene: TRBV4-3
clone size: -
CDR3 DNA: TGCGCCAGCAGCCCCACCCATGGAGGGGGAGGCTACAATGAGCAGTTCTTC
CDR3 protein: CASSPTHGGGGYNEQFF

J gene: TRBJ2-2
D gene: -
V gene: TRBV19
clone size: -
CDR3 DNA: TGTGCCAGTAGTAGCTTGGGCGGGGTGAACACCGGGGAGCTGTTTTTT
CDR3 protein: CASSSLGGVNTGELFF

J gene: TRBJ2-1
D gene: TRBD1
V gene: TRBV7-2
clone size: -
CDR3 DNA: TGTGCCAGCAGCTTACAGGGGGCGGGGATCGACAATGAGCAGTTCTTC
CDR3 protein: CASSLQGAGIDNEQFF

J gene: TRBJ2-7
D gene: TRBD1
V gene: TRBV4-3
clone size: -
CDR3 DNA: TGCGCCAGCAGCCAAGATTGGGACAGCCGCTACGAGCAGTACTTC
CDR3 protein: CASSQDWDSRYEQYF

J gene: TRBJ2-4
D gene: TRBD1
V gene: TRBV6-1
clone size: -
CDR3 DNA: TGTGCCAGCAGTGATTGGACAGGGGGCATGAAAAACATTCAGTACTTC
CDR3 protein: CASSDWTGGMKNIQYF

J gene: TRBJ2-3
D gene: TRBD2
V gene: TRBV29-1
clone size: -
CDR3 DNA: TGCAGCGTGCTAGCGGGGGGGCGCGATACGCAGTATTTT
CDR3 protein: CSVLAGGRDTQYF

J gene: TRBJ1-1
D gene: TRBD1
V gene: TRBV10-3
clone size: -
CDR3 DNA: TGTGCCACAACCGGGACAGGGAACACTGAAGCTTTCTTT
CDR3 protein: CATTGTGNTEAFF

J gene: TRBJ1-2
D gene: -
V gene: TRBV7-2
clone size: -
CDR3 DNA: TGTGCCAGCAGCTCCTCTCTTCTGGGAGTCCCATACTATGGCTACACCTTC
CDR3 protein: CASSSSLLGVPYYGYTF

J gene: TRBJ2-7
D gene: -
V gene: TRBV28
clone size: -
CDR3 DNA: TGTGCCAGCAGTTTGGGGCAGCCTAACGAGCAGTACTTC
CDR3 protein: CASSLGQPNEQYF

J gene: TRBJ2-2
D gene: -
V gene: TRBV7-6
clone size: -
CDR3 DNA: TGTGCCAGCAGCTTACTGCGGGTCACATCGAACACCGGGGAGCTGTTTTTT
CDR3 protein: CASSLLRVTSNTGELFF

J gene: TRBJ1-2
D gene: TRBD1
V gene: TRBV7-9
clone size: few
CDR3 DNA: TGTGCCAGCAGCGCGACCGAGGCCGGGACAGGGTATGGCTACACCTTC
CDR3 protein: CASSATEAGTGYGYTF

J gene: TRBJ1-1
D gene: -
V gene: TRBV2
clone size: -
CDR3 DNA: TGTGCCAGCAGTGGGGACCTACTTTCTGCTGAAGCTTTCTTT
CDR3 protein: CASSGDLLSAEAFF

J gene: TRBJ2-3
D gene: TRBD1
V gene: TRBV7-9
clone size: -
CDR3 DNA: TGTGCCAGCAGCCGGACAGGACTCACAGATACGCAGTATTTT
CDR3 protein: CASSRTGLTDTQYF

J gene: TRBJ2-1
D gene: TRBD2
V gene: TRBV9
clone size: -
CDR3 DNA: TGTGCCAGCAGCCCGGGACTAGCGAACAATGAGCAGTTCTTC
CDR3 protein: CASSPGLANNEQFF

J gene: TRBJ1-2
D gene: TRBD1
V gene: TRBV5-1
clone size: -
CDR3 DNA: TGCGCCAGCAGCTTGGCGGGACAGGATACTGGCTACACCTTC
CDR3 protein: CASSLAGQDTGYTF

J gene: TRBJ2-3
D gene: TRBD2
V gene: TRBV28
clone size: -
CDR3 DNA: TGTGCCAGCAGCTCCCCTCGGGGGGGAAGCACAGATACGCAGTATTTT
CDR3 protein: CASSSPRGGSTDTQYF

J gene: TRBJ2-3
D gene: -
V gene: TRBV28
clone size: -
CDR3 DNA: TGTGCCAGCACCGAAAGGAGGGGAAACACAGATACGCAGTATTTT
CDR3 protein: CASTERRGNTDTQYF

J gene: TRBJ1-4
D gene: -
V gene: TRBV18
clone size: -
CDR3 DNA: TGTGCCAGCTCACCTAGGGGAACTAATGAAAAACTGTTTTTT
CDR3 protein: CASSPRGTNEKLFF

J gene: TRBJ1-1
D gene: -
V gene: TRBV5-4
clone size: -
CDR3 DNA: TGTGCCAGCAGCCCTAGGGGGGAAGAGAGTGAAGCTTTCTTT
CDR3 protein: CASSPRGEESEAFF

J gene: TRBJ1-4
D gene: -
V gene: TRBV28
clone size: -
CDR3 DNA: TGTGCCAGTACGGTGGGGGGGGTCGTTTATGAAAAACTGTTTTTT
CDR3 protein: CASTVGGVVYEKLFF

J gene: TRBJ2-5
D gene: TRBD1
V gene: TRBV19
clone size: -
CDR3 DNA: TGTGCCAGTAGTATTAGAGGACAGGACGGGCCCCAGTACTTC
CDR3 protein: CASSIRGQDGPQYF

J gene: TRBJ1-6
D gene: -
V gene: TRBV7-9
clone size: -
CDR3 DNA: TGTGCCAGCAGCCTGTTGGGTGATAATTCACCCCTCCACTTT
CDR3 protein: CASSLLGDNSPLHF

J gene: TRBJ1-5
D gene: -
V gene: TRBV6-1
clone size: few
CDR3 DNA: TGTGCCAGCAGTGAAGCCTCAGGGAGCAATCAGCCCCAGCATTTT
CDR3 protein: CASSEASGSNQPQHF

J gene: TRBJ2-5
D gene: -
V gene: TRBV7-2
clone size: -
CDR3 DNA: TGTGCCAGCAGCCCACAGACAGGGGAGGGGACCCAGTACTTC
CDR3 protein: CASSPQTGEGTQYF

J gene: TRBJ1-1
D gene: -
V gene: TRBV19
clone size: -
CDR3 DNA: TGTGCCAGTAGTATAATTGGGGTGAACACTGAAGCTTTCTTT
CDR3 protein: CASSIIGVNTEAFF

J gene: TRBJ1-5
D gene: -
V gene: TRBV10-3
clone size: once
CDR3 DNA: TGTGCCATCAGTGACCTTGACCAATTTTCGCCCCAGCATTTT
CDR3 protein: CAISDLDQFSPQHF

J gene: TRBJ1-4
D gene: -
V gene: TRBV27
clone size: -
CDR3 DNA: TGCGCCAGCAGTTTAAGGGGAAGGGGGTCAACTAATGAAAAACTGTTTTTT
CDR3 protein: CASSLRGRGSTNEKLFF

J gene: TRBJ2-3
D gene: TRBD2
V gene: TRBV29-1
clone size: -
CDR3 DNA: TGCAGCGTAGTCTCCGGGACTAGCGGGAGGGAGGCCACGCAGTATTTT
CDR3 protein: CSVVSGTSGREATQYF

J gene: TRBJ2-7
D gene: TRBD1
V gene: TRBV4-1
clone size: -
CDR3 DNA: TGCGCCAGCAGCCAACTCAACAGGGGGTACGAGCAGTACTTC
CDR3 protein: CASSQLNRGYEQYF

J gene: TRBJ2-7
D gene: TRBD1
V gene: TRBV5-8
clone size: -
CDR3 DNA: TGTGCCAGCAGGGAAGAGGGACAGGGGGCGAGTTACGAGCAGTACTTC
CDR3 protein: CASREEGQGASYEQYF

J gene: TRBJ2-7
D gene: TRBD2
V gene: TRBV5-1
clone size: -
CDR3 DNA: TGCGCCAGCAGCCCGGGACTAGCGGGGGGAGCCTCCTACGAGCAGTACTTC
CDR3 protein: CASSPGLAGGASYEQYF

J gene: TRBJ2-2
D gene: -
V gene: TRBV19
clone size: -
CDR3 DNA: TGTGCCAGTACCCGGTCGTCAACCGGGGAGCTGTTTTTT
CDR3 protein: CASTRSSTGELFF

J gene: TRBJ1-1
D gene: -
V gene: TRBV7-8
clone size: -
CDR3 DNA: TGTGCCAGCAGCTTAAACGGGCGCACTGAAGCTTTCTTT
CDR3 protein: CASSLNGRTEAFF

J gene: TRBJ2-5
D gene: -
V gene: TRBV30
clone size: -
CDR3 DNA: TGTGCCTGGAGTGTACAGGGTACGTTCGAGACCCAGTACTTC
CDR3 protein: CAWSVQGTFETQYF

J gene: TRBJ1-4
D gene: -
V gene: TRBV28
clone size: -
CDR3 DNA: TGTGCCAGCGGCGGGGTCCCAAATGAAAAACTGTTTTTT
CDR3 protein: CASGGVPNEKLFF

J gene: TRBJ1-5
D gene: TRBD1
V gene: TRBV6-5
clone size: -
CDR3 DNA: TGTGCCAGCAGGAGAACGGAACAGGGGGATCAGCCCCAGCATTTT
CDR3 protein: CASRRTEQGDQPQHF

J gene: TRBJ2-3
D gene: -
V gene: TRBV29-1
clone size: -
CDR3 DNA: TGCAGCGTTGAGACGGGCCCGGATACGCAGTATTTT
CDR3 protein: CSVETGPDTQYF

J gene: TRBJ2-3
D gene: -
V gene: TRBV9
clone size: -
CDR3 DNA: TGTGCCAGCAGCGTAGGGGGGTCCACAGATACGCAGTATTTT
CDR3 protein: CASSVGGSTDTQYF

J gene: TRBJ1-3
D gene: -
V gene: TRBV6-5
clone size: once
CDR3 DNA: TGTGCCAGCAGCCTGACGGGACCTGGAAACACCATATATTTT
CDR3 protein: CASSLTGPGNTIYF

J gene: TRBJ1-5
D gene: -
V gene: TRBV27
clone size: -
CDR3 DNA: TGTGCCAGCAGTTTATCCGGGGGGGCTAGCAATCAGCCCCAGCATTTT
CDR3 protein: CASSLSGGASNQPQHF

J gene: TRBJ1-3
D gene: -
V gene: TRBV10-2
clone size: once
CDR3 DNA: TGCGCCAGCAGCGGCCCGCGGGGCTCTGGAAACACCATATATTTT
CDR3 protein: CASSGPRGSGNTIYF

J gene: TRBJ2-7
D gene: -
V gene: TRBV5-4
clone size: -
CDR3 DNA: TGTGCCAGCAGCCCCGGGACAAAATACGAGCAGTACTTC
CDR3 protein: CASSPGTKYEQYF

J gene: TRBJ2-5
D gene: -
V gene: TRBV19
clone size: once
CDR3 DNA: TGTGCCAGTAGTCCCCAATTGGGGCATGGAGAGACCCAGTACTTC
CDR3 protein: CASSPQLGHGETQYF

J gene: TRBJ1-1
D gene: TRBD1
V gene: TRBV6-5
clone size: -
CDR3 DNA: TGTGCCAGCACTTCCGGACAGGCGAGAAACACTGAAGCTTTCTTT
CDR3 protein: CASTSGQARNTEAFF

J gene: TRBJ2-1
D gene: TRBD2
V gene: TRBV29-1
clone size: -
CDR3 DNA: TGCAGCGTTGATGGACTAGCGCCCTCCTACAATGAGCAGTTCTTC
CDR3 protein: CSVDGLAPSYNEQFF

J gene: TRBJ2-7
D gene: -
V gene: TRBV28
clone size: -
CDR3 DNA: TGTGCCAGCAGCGGTTACGGGGGTCACTACGAGCAGTACTTC
CDR3 protein: CASSGYGGHYEQYF

J gene: TRBJ2-3
D gene: -
V gene: TRBV7-2
clone size: -
CDR3 DNA: TGTGCCAGCAGCTTAGGTTATACCTCCTATACGCAGTATTTT
CDR3 protein: CASSLGYTSYTQYF

J gene: TRBJ2-2
D gene: TRBD1
V gene: TRBV28
clone size: -
CDR3 DNA: TGTGCCAGCAGCCTACAGGGGACCGGGGAGCTGTTTTTT
CDR3 protein: CASSLQGTGELFF

J gene: TRBJ1-3
D gene: TRBD1
V gene: TRBV2
clone size: -
CDR3 DNA: TGTGCCAGCAGCGGTAACAGGGGGACTGGAAACACCATATATTTT
CDR3 protein: CASSGNRGTGNTIYF